Below are 27 T cell receptor beta chains sequenced from a single sample in a study of patients and donors after allogeneic stem cell transplantation. Using its own MiXCR run on the RT-PCR reads, TCRdb lists one record per CDR3 protein. Among 920,000 or so distinct CDR3 sequences, roughly 18% were seen once, and the ten largest hold roughly 6%. Sequenced sample: blood, either unsorted or a sorted T cell fraction (not recorded which). The receptor set was obtained from a human donor who was either an allogeneic HSCT recipient or a stem cell or donor lymphocyte infusion donor (not recorded which). It is not recorded whose cells these are; they may come from a transplant donor.

This rearrangement joins TRBV29-1 to TRBJ1-2; D is ambiguous. Per germline, CDR1 SQVTM and CDR2 ANQGSEA. The ends were cut back, 6 bases at V and 7 bases at J, with 15 bases in the middle. The CDR3 has 12 amino acids. CDR3 sequence: CSVWRAHGGYTF. In DNA, the CDR3 is TGCAGCGTGTGGAGGGCCCACGGTGGCTACACCTTC.

The CDR3 DNA is TGCAGTGCTAGTGCCGGGGAAAATAATTCACCCCTCCACTTT. Encoded protein: CSASAGENNSPLHF. The chain has TRBV20-1 and TRBJ1-6; D ambiguous. V lost 3 bases, J lost 5 bases, and 11 bases lay in between. Germline CDR1 reads DFQATT; CDR2 reads SNEGSKA (reference sequence). The length of the CDR3 is 14 residues.

The rearrangement joins TRBV6-2 or TRBV6-3 to TRBJ2-3; no clear D. Trimming took 5 bases from V and 0 from J, leaving 12 bases between them. Per the germline V gene, CDR1 is MNHEY and CDR2 is SVGEGT. The CDR3 loop spans 15 amino acids. This CDR3 is CASSRVVSSTDTQYF. In DNA form, the CDR3 reads TGTGCCAGCAGTCGTGTAGTGTCTAGCACAGATACGCAGTATTTT.

This clonotype was counted at least ten times. This chain links TRBV7-9 with TRBJ2-1; D remains unclear. The CDR3 loop spans 13 amino acids. Germline values: CDR1 SEHNR, CDR2 FQNEAQ (reference sequence). Trimming cost V 5 bases and J 4 bases, with 9 bases left between them. CDR3 amino acids: CASSPQRYNEQFF. Here the CDR3 DNA reads TGTGCCAGCAGCCCTCAACGGTACAATGAGCAGTTCTTC.

The gene calls are TRBV12-3 or TRBV12-4 and TRBJ2-5; a possible D gene is TRBD2 (7 bases). The CDR3 has 15 residues. Trimming removed 8 bases at V and 1 base at J, with 17 bases between. DNA of the CDR3: TGTGCCAGCTGGAGGGGGGGCCTCGTCCAAGAGACCCAGTACTTC. This translates into CASWRGGLVQETQYF.

The rearrangement joins TRBV9 to TRBJ2-7, with D perhaps assigned TRBD1 or TRBD2 (5 bases each). V shed 0 bases and J shed 6 bases, with 10 bases lying between them. Germline V gene lookup returns CDR1 SGDLS and CDR2 YYNGEE. The CDR3 sequence is 13 residues long. The CDR3 DNA is TGTGCCAGCAGCGTAGGGGCAGGGACCGAGCAGTACTTC. It specifies CASSVGAGTEQYF.

This clonotype was detected a few times. The V gene is TRBV18, the J gene TRBJ1-4; no definite D call. Deletions cut 1 base from V and 6 bases from J, with 12 bases between. Germline CDR1 and CDR2: KGHSH and LQKENI. The CDR3 loop spans 15 amino acids. This chain's CDR3 is CASSPLGYPDEKLFF. The CDR3 nucleotides are TGTGCCAGCTCACCACTGGGGTACCCCGATGAAAAACTGTTTTTT.

This clonotype has only a few counts. V and J are TRBV20-1 and TRBJ1-6, with D tentatively TRBD1 (6 bases). This CDR3 region has 14 residues. Germline CDR1 and CDR2: DFQATT and SNEGSKA (reference sequence). CDR3 nucleotides: TGCAGCGCTGACAGGAACTTTTATAATTCACCCCTCCACTTT. As protein: CSADRNFYNSPLHF.

The chain has TRBV5-1 and TRBJ2-5, with 7 bases identical to TRBD1. CDR1 and CDR2 (germline): SGHRS, YFSETQ. The V gene end was trimmed by 0 bases and the J gene end by 5 bases; junction bases not matched to a gene: 7. The CDR3 spans 15 residues. The DNA for the CDR3 is TGCGCCAGCAGCTTGGTGACAGGGACGTTGGAGACCCAGTACTTC. Residues: CASSLVTGTLETQYF.

The V and J genes are TRBV18 and TRBJ1-6; TRBD1 matches 10 bases. Germline loops: CDR1 KGHSH, CDR2 LQKENI. V was pared by 3 bases and J by 9 bases, with 8 bases of the junction left unmatched. The CDR3 extends over 16 amino acids. CDR3 DNA sequence: TGTGCCAGCTCACCTAGACGGGACAGGGGTAGTTCACCCCTCCACTTT. It yields the protein CASSPRRDRGSSPLHF. The complete variable domain, with remaining parts taken from reference TRBV18 and TRBJ1-6, reads NAGVMQNPRHLVRRRGQEARLRCSPMKGHSHVYWYRQLPEEGLKFMVYLQKENIIDESGMPKERFSAEFPKEGPSILRIQQVVRGDSAAYFCASSPRRDRGSSPLHFGNGTRLTVT.

This clonotype was observed a few times. The rearrangement uses TRBV7-2 and TRBJ2-7; 8 bases agree with TRBD1. CDR1 SGHTA and CDR2 FQGNSA come from the germline V gene. The V gene end was trimmed by 5 bases and the J gene end by 2 bases; junction bases not matched to a gene: 8. The CDR3 length is 15 residues. The CDR3: CASSPRQGRPYEQYF. The CDR3 DNA reads as TGTGCCAGCAGCCCCAGACAGGGGCGCCCCTACGAGCAGTACTTC.

The table lists this clonotype with a few counts. The chain uses TRBV12-3 or TRBV12-4 and TRBJ2-7; 9 bases align to TRBD1. There are 17 residues in the CDR3. V shed 5 bases, J shed 6 bases, and the junction held 17 bases outside the gene matches. This chain's CDR3 is CASSPLVYRDREGEQYF. The CDR3 DNA reads TGTGCCAGCAGTCCGCTAGTCTACCGGGACAGGGAAGGCGAGCAGTACTTC.

This clonotype has just one count. The V call is TRBV7-9, the J call TRBJ2-5, with D perhaps TRBD2 (6 bases). The germline V and J ends were trimmed by 1 base and 2 bases, with 14 bases remaining between them. CDR3 length: 16 amino acids. From germline, CDR1 is SEHNR and CDR2 FQNEAQ (reference sequence). CDR3 in amino acids: CASSLDWGLKQETQYF. The CDR3 DNA reads as TGTGCCAGCAGCTTAGATTGGGGACTGAAACAAGAGACCCAGTACTTC.

The gene calls are TRBV20-1 and TRBJ1-5, with a possible D match to TRBD1 (5 bases). Looked up from germline, CDR1 is DFQATT and CDR2 is SNEGSKA (reference sequence). The CDR3 has 15 amino acids. V lost 6 bases and J 7 bases, leaving 22 bases between the germline ends. CDR3 protein: CSAQKTQGVKQPQHF. As DNA, the CDR3 is TGCAGTGCCCAAAAAACTCAGGGCGTCAAGCAGCCCCAGCATTTT.

V gene TRBV20-1 combines with J gene TRBJ2-7, with 15 bases fitting TRBD2. The CDR3 runs to 16 residues. Germline assignment: CDR1 DFQATT and CDR2 SNEGSKA (reference sequence). The J segment lost 5 bases and the V segment lost 4 bases, leaving 9 bases of the junction unmatched. This CDR3 is CSATKGLAGGFHEQYF. As DNA, the CDR3 is TGCAGTGCTACCAAGGGACTAGCGGGAGGTTTTCACGAGCAGTACTTC.

This clonotype showed up many times. The chain recombines TRBV15 with TRBJ1-1, with unresolved D. This CDR3 has 12 residues. The germline V and J ends were trimmed by 8 bases and 4 bases, with 11 bases remaining between them. Germline V lookup: CDR1 LNHNV, CDR2 YYDKDF (reference sequence). CDR3 sequence reads: CATGRVGTEAFF. DNA for the CDR3: TGTGCCACCGGGCGAGTTGGCACTGAAGCTTTCTTT.

This clonotype was counted between two and nine times. The chain employs TRBV15 and TRBJ2-7; no firm D call. Trimming pared 4 bases from V and 3 bases from J, leaving 4 bases between. This CDR3 has 11 residues. CDR1 and CDR2 from the germline V gene are LNHNV and YYDKDF (reference sequence). The CDR3 DNA follows: TGTGCCACCAGCAACGGCTACGAGCAGTACTTC. Translated: CATSNGYEQYF.

A few counts support this clonotype. This chain joins TRBV24-1 and TRBJ2-3; D assignment may be TRBD1 or TRBD2 (6 bases each). The CDR3 runs to 15 residues. From germline, CDR1 is KGHDR and CDR2 SFDVKD. Trimming shortened V by 4 bases and J by 8 bases, and 18 bases separated the two germline ends. The DNA of the CDR3 is TGTGCCACCAGTGACGCCGGGGGCGACCAGGGTACGCAGTATTTT. Its protein product is CATSDAGGDQGTQYF.

The chain recombines TRBV5-1 with TRBJ1-3, with a weak D call TRBD1 (6 bases). The germline V gene has CDR1 SGHRS and CDR2 YFSETQ. Trimming cost V 0 bases and J 4 bases, with 14 bases left between them. The CDR3 runs to 16 residues. Here the CDR3 reads CASSLVATGNGNTIYF. In DNA form, the CDR3 reads TGCGCCAGCAGCTTGGTCGCGACAGGCAACGGAAACACCATATATTTT.

This clonotype was observed a few times. V is TRBV4-2 and J is TRBJ2-5; 12 nucleotides line up with TRBD2. V gave up 0 bases and J gave up 4 bases; unmatched junction bases: 6. The CDR3 covers 17 residues. Germline CDR1 and CDR2: LGHNA and YNFKEQ. CDR3 coding DNA: TGTGCCAGCAGCCAAGACCCTAGCGGGAGGGCCTTAGAGACCCAGTACTTC. Its translation: CASSQDPSGRALETQYF.

This clonotype was found a few times. The V and J genes are TRBV27 and TRBJ1-6; D ambiguous. V was cut by 2 bases and J by 7 bases, with 9 bases left in between. Germline V gives CDR1 MNHEY, CDR2 SMNVEV (reference sequence). The CDR3 sequence is 14 residues long. The CDR3 reads CASSLLGKNSPLHF. The DNA of the CDR3 is TGTGCCAGCAGTTTACTTGGCAAGAATTCACCCCTCCACTTT.

The rearrangement links TRBV4-1 to TRBJ2-1; D is unresolved. The CDR3 consists of 16 residues. V was shortened by 4 bases and J by 0 bases, with 13 bases between the two germline ends. CDR1 and CDR2 from the germline V gene are MGHRA and YSYEKL. CDR3: CASSLVDFSSYNEQFF. The CDR3 coding sequence is TGCGCCAGCAGCCTAGTAGACTTCAGCTCCTACAATGAGCAGTTCTTC.

The chain employs TRBV20-1 and TRBJ2-5, with unresolved D. Germline V lookup: CDR1 DFQATT, CDR2 SNEGSKA (reference sequence). CDR3 length equals 13 residues. Trimming left V 0 bases short and J 1 base short, with 6 bases between. The CDR3 sequence: CSARDQLQETQYF. Here the CDR3 DNA reads TGCAGTGCTAGAGATCAGCTCCAAGAGACCCAGTACTTC.

The chain links TRBV12-3 or TRBV12-4 to TRBJ1-4; D gene uncertain. The CDR3 sequence is 13 residues long. V was pared by 6 bases and J by 8 bases, with 13 bases between. CDR3 protein: CASRPQGPEKLFF. The DNA of the CDR3 is TGTGCCAGCAGGCCCCAAGGTCCGGAAAAACTGTTTTTT.

This clonotype came up a few times. The chain employs TRBV12-3 or TRBV12-4 and TRBJ2-5, with D unresolved. The CDR3 has 14 amino acids. V was cut by 2 bases and J by 0 bases, with 7 bases left in between. The CDR3 DNA follows: TGTGCCAGCAGTTTAAAGGCTGACCAAGAGACCCAGTACTTC. The encoded protein is CASSLKADQETQYF.

This rearrangement joins TRBV4-3 to TRBJ1-4; D gene ambiguous. Germline lookup yields CDR1 LGHNA and CDR2 YSLEER. CDR3 length equals 13 residues. V lost 0 bases and J 8 bases, leaving 7 bases between the germline ends. The CDR3 DNA reads as TGCGCCAGCAGCCAAGATTGGAGGGAAAAACTGTTTTTT. Amino acids: CASSQDWREKLFF.

In its sample, this clonotype was seen a few times. The V gene is TRBV9, the J gene TRBJ2-5, with D perhaps matching TRBD1 or TRBD2 (5 bases each). The CDR3 runs 16 residues. V was clipped by 4 bases and J by 1 base, with 17 bases between them. Germline V gene sequence: CDR1 SGDLS, CDR2 YYNGEE. The CDR3 sequence: CASSPTGDGAQETQYF. The DNA for the CDR3 is TGTGCCAGCAGCCCCACTGGGGACGGAGCCCAAGAGACCCAGTACTTC.